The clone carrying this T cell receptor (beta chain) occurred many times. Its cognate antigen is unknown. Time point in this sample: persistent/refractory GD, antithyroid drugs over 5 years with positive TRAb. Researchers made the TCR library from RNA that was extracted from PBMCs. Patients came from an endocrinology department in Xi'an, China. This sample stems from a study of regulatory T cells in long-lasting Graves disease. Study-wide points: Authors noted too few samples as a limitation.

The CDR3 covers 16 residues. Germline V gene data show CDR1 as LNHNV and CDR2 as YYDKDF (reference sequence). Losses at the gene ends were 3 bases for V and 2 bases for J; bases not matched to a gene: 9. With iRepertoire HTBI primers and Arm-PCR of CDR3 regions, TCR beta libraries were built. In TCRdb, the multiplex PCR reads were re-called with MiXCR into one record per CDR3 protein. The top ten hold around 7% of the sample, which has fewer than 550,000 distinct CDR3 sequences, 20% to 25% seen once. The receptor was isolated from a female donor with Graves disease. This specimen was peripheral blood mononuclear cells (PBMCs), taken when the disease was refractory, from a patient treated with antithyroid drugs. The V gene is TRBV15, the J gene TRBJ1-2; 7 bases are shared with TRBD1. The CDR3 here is CATSSTGTERNYGYTF. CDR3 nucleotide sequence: TGTGCCACCAGCAGTACCGGGACAGAAAGAAACTATGGCTACACCTTC.